This TCR beta chain was captured by sequencing in a study of patients and donors after allogeneic stem cell transplantation. In TCRdb, the RT-PCR reads were re-called with MiXCR into one record per CDR3 protein. Here the sample spans about 960,000 distinct CDR3 sequences, under 20% being singletons. The V and J ends lost 3 bases and 7 bases, in that order; junction bases with no gene match: 16. The length of the CDR3 is 17 residues. This clonotype was counted a few times. The clonotype was recovered from a human donor who was either an allogeneic HSCT recipient or a stem cell or donor lymphocyte infusion donor (not recorded which). It is not recorded whose cells these are; they may come from a transplant donor. Sequencing was carried out using blood, either unsorted or a sorted T cell fraction (not recorded which). The chain employs TRBV12-3 or TRBV12-4 and TRBJ1-2, with 8 nucleotides matching TRBD1. The CDR3 loop reads CASSLFPPLEGTGGYTF. The CDR3 DNA sequence: TGTGCCAGCAGTTTGTTCCCCCCCCTTGAGGGGACAGGTGGCTACACCTTC.